A selection of T cell receptor beta chains follows, all from one sample in a study of T cell repertoires in ileal Crohn's disease. Some clones are missing from TCRdb's copy, which holds only in-frame ones; the method was immunoSEQ multiplex PCR. Counted here are some 30,000 clones, roughly 77% occurring once; the ten biggest clones make up roughly 19%. The sample was ileal tissue. These receptors all stem from an adult with Crohn's disease. Each CDR3 is given without its conserved first and last residue. Each record gives: CDR3 length, J gene, D gene, V gene, CDR3 protein. A D gene is named only where the DNA matches it firmly.

12 TRBJ1-2 - TRBV5-6 ASSPRVAHYGYT
10 TRBJ2-3 - TRBV6-1 ASSPPTDTQY
17 TRBJ2-7 TRBD2 TRBV7-4 ASSLRRTSGNIWSYEQY
14 TRBJ2-4 TRBD1 TRBV27 ASSPRGPRAKNIQY
13 TRBJ1-1 TRBD1 TRBV4-2 ASCEAGGVGAEAF
12 TRBJ2-7 TRBD2 TRBV6-1 ASSTSGGASEQY
12 TRBJ2-1 TRBD1 TRBV10-3 AISAGTGHNEQF
10 TRBJ1-2 - TRBV14 ASSQGQGGYT
15 TRBJ1-4 - TRBV4-1 ASSQGLSGPEGEKLF
10 TRBJ1-2 - TRBV15 ATSSEVYGYT
13 TRBJ1-5 - TRBV19 ASSIPAFEEQPQH
12 TRBJ2-3 TRBD1 TRBV7-8 ASSQTGNTDTQY
14 TRBJ2-6 - TRBV5-1 ASSHSGATGANVLT
13 TRBJ2-1 TRBD2 TRBV2 ASSERTSSYNEQF
11 TRBJ1-2 - TRBV6-5 ASSKQGYGGYT